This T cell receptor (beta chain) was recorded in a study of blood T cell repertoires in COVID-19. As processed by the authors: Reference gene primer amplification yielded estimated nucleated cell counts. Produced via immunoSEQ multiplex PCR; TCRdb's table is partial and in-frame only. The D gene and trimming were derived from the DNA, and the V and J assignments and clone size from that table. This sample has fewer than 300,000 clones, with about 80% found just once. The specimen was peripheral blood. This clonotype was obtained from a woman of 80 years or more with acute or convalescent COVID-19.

In DNA, the CDR3 is TGTGCCACCAGCGGGCCCCCTCCGGAGGTTGGTGGCTACACCTTC. Translation gives CATSGPPPEVGGYTF. The chain joins TRBV15 to TRBJ1-2; D is unresolved. The CDR3 length is 15 residues. CDR1 and CDR2 (germline): LNHNV, YYDKDF (reference sequence). Trimming left V 5 bases short and J 7 bases short, with 20 bases between.